The rows below give T cell receptor beta chains drawn from one sample of a study of blood T cell repertoires in COVID-19. The data were produced by immunoSEQ multiplex PCR, yet TCRdb's version contains in-frame clones alone and is incomplete. The sample comprises 430,000 or so clones, about 88% of which are singletons, and about 1.5% rests with the top ten. The source material was PBMCs or T cells enriched from blood (not recorded which). Every receptor here comes from a woman younger than 30 who had been exposed to COVID-19. The CDR3 runs from the conserved cysteine through the conserved F or W. D genes are given only for firm matches. Clone sizes are given selectively: once, few, many, or a class where the clone is expanded.

v_call,d_call,j_call,clone_size,cdr3_aa,cdr3_nt
TRBV11-2,-,TRBJ2-5,once,CASSLGANQETQYF,TGTGCCAGCAGCTTAGGGGCCAACCAAGAGACCCAGTACTTC
TRBV7-2,TRBD1,TRBJ1-1,few,CASSLMDRGLDTEAFF,TGTGCCAGCAGCTTAATGGACAGGGGGTTGGACACTGAAGCTTTCTTT
TRBV20-1,TRBD2,TRBJ2-3,many,CSASDKRERKDTQYF,TGCAGTGCTAGTGACAAGCGGGAGAGGAAAGATACGCAGTATTTT
TRBV7-9,-,TRBJ1-3,-,CASSLVPQGGNTIYF,TGTGCCAGCAGCTTAGTCCCGCAGGGGGGAAACACCATATATTTT
TRBV29-1,TRBD1,TRBJ1-1,-,CSVEDTGTVNTEAFF,TGCAGCGTTGAAGATACCGGGACAGTGAACACTGAAGCTTTCTTT
TRBV7-8,TRBD1,TRBJ2-2,-,CASSIVRDRGTGELFF,TGTGCCAGCAGTATCGTCCGGGACAGGGGCACCGGGGAGCTGTTTTTT
TRBV5-5,-,TRBJ2-7,-,CASSPDSSYEQYF,TGTGCCAGCAGCCCAGACAGTTCCTACGAGCAGTACTTC
TRBV2,TRBD2,TRBJ2-1,-,CASSLNGLADNEQFF,TGTGCCAGCAGTTTGAACGGACTAGCAGACAATGAGCAGTTCTTC
TRBV6-5,TRBD1,TRBJ1-2,-,CASSPDRGSKGYTF,TGTGCCAGCAGTCCTGACAGGGGCTCTAAGGGCTACACCTTC
TRBV10-2,-,TRBJ2-7,-,CASGEGPSFYEQYF,TGCGCCAGCGGTGAAGGGCCTAGCTTCTACGAGCAGTACTTC
TRBV10-3,TRBD1,TRBJ1-4,-,CAISDGTGTNEKLFF,TGTGCCATCAGTGATGGGACAGGGACTAATGAAAAACTGTTTTTT
TRBV9,-,TRBJ1-1,-,CASSVGTHTEAFF,TGTGCCAGCAGCGTCGGTACGCACACTGAAGCTTTCTTT
TRBV30,TRBD2,TRBJ2-3,once,CAWSVDSGGATDTQYF,TGTGCCTGGAGTGTTGACAGCGGGGGGGCCACAGATACGCAGTATTTT
TRBV7-9,-,TRBJ1-5,-,CASSSSSRGNQPQHF,TGTGCCAGCAGCTCCTCATCTCGGGGCAATCAGCCCCAGCATTTT
TRBV7-2,-,TRBJ2-5,-,CASSWGRQETQYF,TGTGCCAGCAGCTGGGGCAGACAAGAGACCCAGTACTTC